The 30 T cell receptor beta chains presented below share a single source sample, sequenced in a study of shared clonotypes between healthy human individuals. This table comes from immunoSEQ multiplex PCR, and its TCRdb copy is limited to in-frame clones, with some not included. The table lists about 1.5 million clones, 95% to 99% of them singletons, with around 0.47% in the top ten. Sequencing used naive CD4+ T cells sorted from blood. Noted subset: CD45RA+ positively selected. Receptors originate from a man aged 30 to 45 in good health.

This rearrangement joins TRBV19 to TRBJ1-4, with unresolved D. The CDR3 loop spans 14 amino acids. V lost 5 bases and J 8 bases, leaving 15 bases between the germline ends. Germline V lookup: CDR1 LNHDA, CDR2 SQIVND (reference sequence). The CDR3 bases are TGTGCCAGTAGTCCGAGTCAATGGCCCGAAAAACTGTTTTTT. The encoded protein is CASSPSQWPEKLFF.

Only one count was recorded for this clone. This chain connects TRBV14 to TRBJ2-3; D not resolved. Trimming removed 4 bases from V and 6 bases from J, with 8 bases in between. Germline values: CDR1 SGHDN, CDR2 FVKESK. This CDR3 has 12 amino acids. CDR3 region: CASSPGRDTQYF. The DNA for the CDR3 is TGTGCCAGCAGCCCCGGACGTGATACGCAGTATTTT.

CDR3 DNA sequence: TGTGCCAGCAGTTACTCCGGGACGGAGACCCAGTACTTC. It yields the protein CASSYSGTETQYF. V usage is TRBV6-5 and J usage is TRBJ2-5; tentatively, D is TRBD1 or TRBD2 (5 bases each). The CDR3 totals 13 residues. In germline, CDR1 is MNHEY, CDR2 SVGAGI. V lost 0 bases and J 5 bases, leaving 7 bases between the germline ends.

The rearrangement uses TRBV5-1 and TRBJ2-1, with 13 bases fitting TRBD2. The CDR3 is 22 amino acids. V lost 4 bases and J lost 3; bases outside the gene matches: 22. CDR1 SGHRS and CDR2 YFSETQ come from the germline V gene. For the CDR3, the DNA is TGCGCCAGCAGCCAAACCCCTGGGACAGCGACTAGCGGGAGGTACTTCTACAATGAGCAGTTCTTC. It yields the protein CASSQTPGTATSGRYFYNEQFF.

The V and J genes are TRBV11-3 and TRBJ2-7, with D maybe TRBD1 (6 bases). V was clipped by 4 bases and J by 3 bases, with 16 bases between them. The CDR3 sequence is 15 residues long. Germline V gives CDR1 SGHNT, CDR2 YENEEA. Written as DNA, the CDR3 is TGTGCCAGCAGCTCCCGACAGGTGGTTCTCTACGAGCAGTACTTC. This gives the protein CASSSRQVVLYEQYF.

This sequence joins TRBV11-2 and TRBJ1-1, with a tentative D call TRBD1 (5 bases). This CDR3 has 14 amino acids. Germline CDR1 SGHAT, CDR2 FQNNGV. V dropped 6 bases and J dropped 1 base, with 12 bases sitting between them. The CDR3 nucleotides are TGTGCCAGCAGAGAATTGCAGGGGAACACTGAAGCTTTCTTT. Translation gives CASRELQGNTEAFF.

The CDR3 is CASSSLRYRAYEQYF. CDR3 DNA sequence: TGTGCCAGCAGCTCACTACGTTACCGGGCCTACGAGCAGTACTTC. This chain joins TRBV11-2 and TRBJ2-7; no reliable D call. The germline V gene encodes CDR1 SGHAT and CDR2 FQNNGV. The CDR3 sequence is 15 residues long. Trimming removed 4 bases from V and 2 bases from J, with 15 bases in between.

On this clone itself: The junction shows a germline mismatch at one end, possibly a read error. V gene TRBV20-1 combines with J gene TRBJ1-2, with unresolved D. Germline V CDR1 and CDR2: DFQATT, SNEGSKA (reference sequence). This CDR3 is built from 11 residues. The chain's CDR3 is CSASSNYGYTF. DNA for the CDR3: TGCAGTGCTAGTTCTAATTATGGCTACACCTTC.

The rearrangement joins TRBV5-1 to TRBJ2-3, with TRBD2 matching over 10 bases. The V segment lost 6 bases and the J segment 7 bases; nucleotides outside the gene matches: 11. Germline values: CDR1 SGHRS, CDR2 YFSETQ. The CDR3 has 15 residues. The CDR3 DNA reads as TGCGCCAGCAATCAAGAAGCGGGAGGGCCATATACGCAGTATTTT. This translates into CASNQEAGGPYTQYF. Based on the CDR3 plus reference TRBV5-1 and TRBJ2-3, the full variable domain is KAGVTQTPRYLIKTRGQQVTLSCSPISGHRSVSWYQQTPGQGLQFLFEYFSETQRNKGNFPGRFSGRQFSNSRSEMNVSTLELGDSALYLCASNQEAGGPYTQYFGPGTRLTVL.

This clone was recorded once. The gene calls are TRBV29-1 and TRBJ2-7; D unresolved. Germline lookup yields CDR1 SQVTM and CDR2 ANQGSEA. Trimming took 6 bases from V and 0 from J, leaving 12 bases between them. The CDR3 consists of 13 residues. CDR3 residues: CSVLPQASYEQYF. The CDR3 region has the DNA TGCAGCGTCCTCCCCCAGGCCTCCTACGAGCAGTACTTC.

This chain joins TRBV19 and TRBJ2-2; possible D gene TRBD2, 5 bases. V lost 2 bases to trimming and J lost 4 bases, with 11 bases between them. Germline V gives CDR1 LNHDA, CDR2 SQIVND (reference sequence). The CDR3 extends over 15 amino acids. The CDR3: CASSIPAERTGELFF. CDR3 coding DNA: TGTGCCAGTAGTATACCAGCGGAGCGCACCGGGGAGCTGTTTTTT.

For this clone: Within the sample, other DNA sequences also encode this same CDR3. V gene TRBV5-1 combines with J gene TRBJ2-5, with no clear D. The CDR3 runs to 13 residues. Germline lookup yields CDR1 SGHRS and CDR2 YFSETQ. Trimming removed 4 bases from V and 0 bases from J, with 7 bases in between. The CDR3 coding sequence is TGCGCCAGCAGCAATAACTACCAAGAGACCCAGTACTTC. Its protein is CASSNNYQETQYF.

V usage is TRBV20-1 and J usage is TRBJ2-1; D may match TRBD1 or TRBD2 (5 bases each). CDR3 length: 11 residues. Looked up from germline, CDR1 is DFQATT and CDR2 is SNEGSKA (reference sequence). V was trimmed by 4 bases and J by 8 bases, leaving 9 bases between them. The CDR3 region has the DNA TGCAGTGCTATTTTGGGGGATGAGCAGTTCTTC. This codes for CSAILGDEQFF.

A remark on this clone: The sample holds other DNA sequences that translate to the same CDR3. The gene calls are TRBV6-5 and TRBJ1-1; a possible D gene is TRBD1 (5 bases). CDR1 is MNHEY, CDR2 SVGAGI, per germline. The CDR3 is 13 amino acids. The V and J ends lost 4 bases and 5 bases respectively, with 11 bases between them. The CDR3 sequence: CASSSRGGTEAFF. As DNA, the CDR3 is TGTGCCAGCAGTTCCCGGGGCGGGACTGAAGCTTTCTTT.

The CDR3 DNA sequence: TGTGCCAGCAGTGAAACCCAAACACTGACCTATGGCAATCAGCCCCAGCATTTT. Residues: CASSETQTLTYGNQPQHF. The chain combines TRBV6-1 with TRBJ1-5; D call uncertain. From germline, CDR1 is MNHNS and CDR2 SASEGT. The ends were cut back, 2 bases at V and 2 bases at J, with 19 bases in the middle. The CDR3 totals 18 residues.

The chain combines TRBV29-1 with TRBJ2-7, with 14 nucleotides matching TRBD2. This CDR3 is built from 17 residues. V lost 0 bases, J lost 2 bases, and 6 bases stayed unmatched. Germline CDR1 reads SQVTM; CDR2 reads ANQGSEA. Here the CDR3 reads CSVEEWRLAGGAYEQYF. The CDR3 nucleotides are TGCAGCGTTGAAGAGTGGCGACTAGCGGGAGGGGCCTACGAGCAGTACTTC.

The chain joins TRBV10-3 to TRBJ1-1; no reliable D call. Trimming removed 5 bases at V and 0 bases at J, with 10 bases between. The CDR3 has 14 residues. CDR1 and CDR2 from the germline V gene are ENHRY and SYGVKD. The CDR3 reads CAISTGFMNTEAFF. The CDR3 DNA reads TGTGCCATCAGTACCGGGTTCATGAACACTGAAGCTTTCTTT.

The genes are TRBV5-4 and TRBJ2-7; a weak D match, TRBD2 (6 bases). V was clipped by 4 bases and J by 4 bases, with 15 bases between them. Germline values: CDR1 SGHNT, CDR2 YYREEE (reference sequence). The CDR3 spans 14 residues. This CDR3 is CASSAGPSLYEQYF. For the CDR3, the DNA is TGTGCCAGCAGCGCGGGACCGTCACTTTACGAGCAGTACTTC.

The rearrangement links TRBV6-1 to TRBJ2-3; possible D gene TRBD2, 5 bases. The germline gives CDR1 MNHNS, CDR2 SASEGT. This CDR3 has 17 residues. V was shortened by 2 bases and J by 4 bases, with 19 bases between the two germline ends. CDR3 amino acids: CASSEHGGFSTPDTQYF. The CDR3 bases are TGTGCCAGCAGTGAACACGGCGGGTTTAGTACCCCAGATACGCAGTATTTT.

The chain is built from TRBV19 and TRBJ1-4; D unresolved. Trimming took off 9 bases at V and 7 bases at J, with 21 bases between the two ends. The CDR3 has 15 residues. Germline V lookup: CDR1 LNHDA, CDR2 SQIVND (reference sequence). For the CDR3, the DNA is TGTGCCAGGGGTGGGTGGGGAGGTGTTAGTGAAAAACTGTTTTTT. Its translation is CARGGWGGVSEKLFF. The whole variable domain, filled in from reference TRBV19 and TRBJ1-4, reads DGGITQSPKYLFRKEGQNVTLSCEQNLNHDAMYWYRQDPGQGLRLIYYSQIVNDFQKGDIAEGYSVSREKKESFPLTVTSAQKNPTAFYLCARGGWGGVSEKLFFGSGTQLSVL.

The chain recombines TRBV7-8 with TRBJ2-7; the D gene is possibly TRBD2 (6 bases). Trimming cost V 4 bases and J 0 bases, with 16 bases left between them. Per the germline V gene, CDR1 is SGHVS and CDR2 is FQNEAQ. The CDR3 has 16 residues. This CDR3 reads CASSSRAGTDSYEQYF. The DNA for the CDR3 is TGTGCCAGCAGCTCAAGAGCTGGGACTGACTCCTACGAGCAGTACTTC.

V is TRBV9 and J is TRBJ2-6, with no clear D. V gave up 2 bases and J gave up 1 base, with 16 bases separating them. Germline CDR1 SGDLS, CDR2 YYNGEE. The CDR3 is 18 amino acids. This CDR3 is CASSVQGETRSGANVLTF. The CDR3 DNA reads as TGTGCCAGCAGCGTCCAAGGAGAAACAAGGTCTGGGGCCAACGTCCTGACTTTC.

As regards this clone: The limits of the CDR3 on the DNA are not certain, so only TCRdb's listed CDR3 is given. The chain has TRBV7-3 and TRBJ2-7; TRBD2 was called by the table and not checked on the DNA. Germline V gives CDR1 SGHTA, CDR2 FQGTGA. The CDR3 spans 17 amino acids, including both terminal residues. The chain's CDR3 is CASSLTYLCGGAYEQYF.

The chain carries TRBV9 and TRBJ2-1, with D perhaps matching TRBD1 or TRBD2 (5 bases each). CDR3 length equals 15 residues. Germline values: CDR1 SGDLS, CDR2 YYNGEE. Trimming took off 3 bases at V and 8 bases at J, with 18 bases between the two ends. CDR3 in DNA: TGTGCCAGCAGCGATTGGGAAAGGGACGGGGATGAGCAGTTCTTC. Its translation: CASSDWERDGDEQFF.

This clone showed up just once. The V and J genes are TRBV14 and TRBJ1-1; D not certain. The germline CDR1 and CDR2 sequences are SGHDN and FVKESK. V dropped 1 base and J dropped 9 bases, with 12 bases sitting between them. The CDR3 consists of 13 residues. The CDR3: CASSQGVHTQAFF. The CDR3 bases are TGTGCCAGCAGCCAAGGAGTTCACACGCAAGCTTTCTTT.

The genes are TRBV30 and TRBJ2-7, with a possible D match to TRBD2 (6 bases). This CDR3 has 14 amino acids. Trimming removed 8 bases at V and 2 bases at J, with 19 bases between. CDR1 and CDR2 from the germline V gene are GTSNPN and SVGIG (reference sequence). This CDR3 is CASTSRDVTYEQYF. The CDR3 DNA is TGTGCCAGTACTTCGCGGGATGTAACCTACGAGCAGTACTTC.

The V gene is TRBV19, the J gene TRBJ2-7, with TRBD2 matching 9 bases. CDR3 length: 14 residues. V trimming: 3 bases; J trimming: 4 bases; junction bases outside the gene matches: 4. Germline values: CDR1 LNHDA, CDR2 SQIVND (reference sequence). CDR3 DNA sequence: TGTGCCAGTAGTATTTCTAGCGGGGCGTACGAGCAGTACTTC. It encodes CASSISSGAYEQYF.

The rearrangement uses TRBV7-9 and TRBJ2-1; 10 nucleotides agree with TRBD2. The germline CDR1 and CDR2 sequences are SEHNR and FQNEAQ (reference sequence). V lost 6 bases and J lost 3; bases outside the gene matches: 8. The CDR3 contains 16 residues. CDR3 sequence reads: CASRPTGTSDYNEQFF. In DNA form, the CDR3 reads TGTGCCAGCAGACCAACCGGGACTAGCGACTACAATGAGCAGTTCTTC. The complete variable domain, with remaining parts taken from reference TRBV7-9 and TRBJ2-1, reads DTGVSQNPRHKITKRGQNVTFRCDPISEHNRLYWYRQTLGQGPEFLTYFQNEAQLEKSRLLSDRFSAERPKGSFSTLEIQRTEQGDSAMYLCASRPTGTSDYNEQFFGPGTRLTVL.

CDR3 DNA sequence: TGTGCCATCAGTGGTGCGTGGGAAGAGACCCAGTACTTC. Its translation is CAISGAWEETQYF. The V and J genes are TRBV10-3 and TRBJ2-5, with D unresolved. Germline-derived CDR1 and CDR2 are ENHRY and SYGVKD. The ends were cut back, 4 bases at V and 3 bases at J, with 9 bases in the middle. The CDR3 runs to 13 residues.

The chain couples TRBV29-1 to TRBJ2-7; D perhaps matches TRBD1 (5 bases). Germline V gene data show CDR1 as SQVTM and CDR2 as ANQGSEA. The CDR3 covers 12 residues. Trimming left V 7 bases short and J 2 bases short, with 12 bases between. This CDR3 reads CSAYRFPYEQYF. In nucleotides, the CDR3 is TGCAGCGCCTACAGGTTTCCCTACGAGCAGTACTTC.